The following is a TCR beta chain sequence with its context. The data are from a study of cytomegalovirus exposure and HLA in healthy donors. V gave up 5 bases and J gave up 4 bases; unmatched junction bases: 8. The CDR3 covers 16 residues. CDR1 and CDR2 (germline): SGHTA, FQGNSA. Method: immunoSEQ multiplex PCR; TCRdb's copy keeps in-frame clones and lacks some. The sample lists some 76,000 clones; 94% were seen once. This clonotype originated in a woman aged 18-29 years in good health and CMV-seronegative. The rearrangement joins TRBV7-2 to TRBJ2-1; 10 bases map to TRBD2. Sequencing input: PBMCs. The DNA of the CDR3 is TGTGCCAGCAGCCGCATAGCGGGGGGACTTTACAATGAGCAGTTCTTC. This encodes CASSRIAGGLYNEQFF.